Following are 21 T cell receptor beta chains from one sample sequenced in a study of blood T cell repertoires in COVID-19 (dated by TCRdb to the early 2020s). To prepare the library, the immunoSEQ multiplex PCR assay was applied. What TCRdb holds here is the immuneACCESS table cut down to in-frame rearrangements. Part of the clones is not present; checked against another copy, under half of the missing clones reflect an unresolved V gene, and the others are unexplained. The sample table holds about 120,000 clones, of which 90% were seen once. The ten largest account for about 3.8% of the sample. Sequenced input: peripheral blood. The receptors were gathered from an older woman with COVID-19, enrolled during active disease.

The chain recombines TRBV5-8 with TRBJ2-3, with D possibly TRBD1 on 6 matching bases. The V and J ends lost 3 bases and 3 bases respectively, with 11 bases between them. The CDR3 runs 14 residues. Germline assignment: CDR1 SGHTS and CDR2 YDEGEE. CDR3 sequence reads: CASSSRGRTDTQYF. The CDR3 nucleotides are TGTGCCAGCAGCTCCAGGGGAAGGACAGATACGCAGTATTTT.

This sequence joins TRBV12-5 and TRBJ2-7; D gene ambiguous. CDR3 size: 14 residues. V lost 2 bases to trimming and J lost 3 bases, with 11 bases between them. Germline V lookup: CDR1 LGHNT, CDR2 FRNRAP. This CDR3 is CASGLTPVNYEQYF. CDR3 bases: TGTGCTAGTGGTTTGACACCCGTAAACTACGAGCAGTACTTC.

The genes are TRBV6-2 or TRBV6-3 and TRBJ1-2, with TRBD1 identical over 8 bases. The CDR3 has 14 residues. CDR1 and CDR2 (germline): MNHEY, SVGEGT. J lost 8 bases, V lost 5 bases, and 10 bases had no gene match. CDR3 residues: CASSTVQGDGGYTF. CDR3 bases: TGTGCCAGCAGTACGGTACAGGGGGATGGCGGCTACACCTTC.

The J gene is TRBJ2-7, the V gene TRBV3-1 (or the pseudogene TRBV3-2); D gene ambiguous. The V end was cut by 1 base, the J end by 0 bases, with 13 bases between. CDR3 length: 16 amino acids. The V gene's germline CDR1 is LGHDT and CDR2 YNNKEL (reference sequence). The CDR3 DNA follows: TGTGCCAGCAGCCAAGGAGGCACACTCCTCTCCTACGAGCAGTACTTC. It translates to CASSQGGTLLSYEQYF.

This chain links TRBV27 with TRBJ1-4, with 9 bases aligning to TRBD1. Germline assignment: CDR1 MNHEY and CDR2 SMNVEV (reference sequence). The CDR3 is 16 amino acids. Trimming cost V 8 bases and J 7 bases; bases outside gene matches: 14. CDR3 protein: CASSYGSGTGLEKLFF. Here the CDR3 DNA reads TGTGCCAGCTCCTATGGCTCCGGGACAGGGCTTGAAAAACTGTTTTTT.

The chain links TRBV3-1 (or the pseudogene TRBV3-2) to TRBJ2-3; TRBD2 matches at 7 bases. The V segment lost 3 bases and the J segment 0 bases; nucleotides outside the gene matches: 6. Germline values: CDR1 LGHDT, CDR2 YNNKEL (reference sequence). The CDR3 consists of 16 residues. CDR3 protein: CASSQVAGSSTDTQYF. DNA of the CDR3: TGTGCCAGCAGCCAGGTAGCGGGTTCTAGCACAGATACGCAGTATTTT.

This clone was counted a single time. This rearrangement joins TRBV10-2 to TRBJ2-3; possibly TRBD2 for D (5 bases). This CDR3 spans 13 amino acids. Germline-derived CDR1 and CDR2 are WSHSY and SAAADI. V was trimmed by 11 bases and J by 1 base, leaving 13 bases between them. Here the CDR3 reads CAAGGLGTDTQYF. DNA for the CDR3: TGCGCCGCCGGAGGCCTCGGCACAGATACGCAGTATTTT.

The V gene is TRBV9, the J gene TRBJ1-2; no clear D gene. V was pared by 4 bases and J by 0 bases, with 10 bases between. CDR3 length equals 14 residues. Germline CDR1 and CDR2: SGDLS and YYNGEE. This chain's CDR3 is CASSPARANYGYTF. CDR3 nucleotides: TGTGCCAGCAGCCCAGCCCGGGCTAACTATGGCTACACCTTC.

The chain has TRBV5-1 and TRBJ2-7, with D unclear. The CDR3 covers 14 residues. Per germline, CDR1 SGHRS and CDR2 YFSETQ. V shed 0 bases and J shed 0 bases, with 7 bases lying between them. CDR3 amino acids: CASSLDTGSYEQYF. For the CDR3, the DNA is TGCGCCAGCAGCTTGGATACGGGCTCCTACGAGCAGTACTTC.

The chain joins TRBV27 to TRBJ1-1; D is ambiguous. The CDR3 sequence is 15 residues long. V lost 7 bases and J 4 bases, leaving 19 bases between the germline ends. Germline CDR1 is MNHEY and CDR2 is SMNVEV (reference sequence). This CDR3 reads CASTTARGRFTEAFF. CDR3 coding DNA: TGTGCCAGCACCACCGCCCGAGGGAGGTTCACTGAAGCTTTCTTT.

CDR3 amino acids: CASRLTGNNEKLFF. The DNA for the CDR3 is TGTGCCAGCAGATTGACAGGGAATAATGAAAAACTGTTTTTT. The rearrangement joins TRBV27 to TRBJ1-4; 7 bases are shared with TRBD1. Losses at the gene ends were 6 bases for V and 4 bases for J; bases not matched to a gene: 5. The CDR3 is 14 residues long. Germline lookup yields CDR1 MNHEY and CDR2 SMNVEV (reference sequence). Drawing the rest from reference TRBV27 and TRBJ1-4, the complete variable domain is EAQVTQNPRYLITVTGKKLTVTCSQNMNHEYMSWYRQDPGLGLRQIYYSMNVEVTDKGDVPEGYKVSRKEKRNFPLILESPSPNQTSLYFCASRLTGNNEKLFFGSGTQLSVL.

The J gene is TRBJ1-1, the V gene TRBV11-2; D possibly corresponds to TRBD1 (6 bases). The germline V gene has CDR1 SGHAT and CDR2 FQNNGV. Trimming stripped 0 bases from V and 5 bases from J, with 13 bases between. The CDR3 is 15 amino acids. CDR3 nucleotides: TGTGCCAGCAGCTTAGAGGGGGCCAGCACTACTGAAGCTTTCTTT. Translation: CASSLEGASTTEAFF.

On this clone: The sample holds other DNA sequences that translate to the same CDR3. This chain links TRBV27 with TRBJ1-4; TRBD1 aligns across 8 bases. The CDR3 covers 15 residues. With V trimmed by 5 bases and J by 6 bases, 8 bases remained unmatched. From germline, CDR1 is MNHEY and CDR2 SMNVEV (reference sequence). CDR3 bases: TGTGCCAGCAGTCCCAGGACAGGGCGGCATGAAAAACTGTTTTTT. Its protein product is CASSPRTGRHEKLFF.

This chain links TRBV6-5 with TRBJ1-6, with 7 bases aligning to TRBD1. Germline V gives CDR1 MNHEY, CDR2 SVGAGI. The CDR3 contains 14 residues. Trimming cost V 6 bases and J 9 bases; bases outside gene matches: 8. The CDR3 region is CASSLTGVASPLHF. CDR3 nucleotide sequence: TGTGCCAGCAGCCTAACAGGGGTGGCTTCACCCCTCCACTTT.

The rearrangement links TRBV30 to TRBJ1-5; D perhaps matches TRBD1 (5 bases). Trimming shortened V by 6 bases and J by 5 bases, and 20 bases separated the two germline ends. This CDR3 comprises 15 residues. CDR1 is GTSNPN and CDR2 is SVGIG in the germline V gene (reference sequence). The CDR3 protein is CACSPLGGGDQPQHF. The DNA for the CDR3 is TGTGCCTGTTCCCCATTGGGGGGAGGGGATCAGCCCCAGCATTTT.

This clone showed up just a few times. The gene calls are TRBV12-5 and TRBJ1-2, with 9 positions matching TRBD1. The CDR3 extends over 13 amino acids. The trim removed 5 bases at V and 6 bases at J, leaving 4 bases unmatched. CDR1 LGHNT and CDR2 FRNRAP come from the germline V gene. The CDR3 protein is CASGRDRVDGYTF. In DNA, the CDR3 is TGTGCTAGTGGTCGGGACAGGGTCGATGGCTACACCTTC.

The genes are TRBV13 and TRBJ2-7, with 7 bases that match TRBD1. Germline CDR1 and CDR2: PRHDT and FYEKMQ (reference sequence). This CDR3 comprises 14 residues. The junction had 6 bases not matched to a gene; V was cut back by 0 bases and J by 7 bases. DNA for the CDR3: TGTGCCAGCAGCTTAGGGACAGGGTCTTGGGAGCAGTACTTC. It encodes CASSLGTGSWEQYF. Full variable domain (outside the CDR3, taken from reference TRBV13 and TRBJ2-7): AAGVIQSPRHLIKEKRETATLKCYPIPRHDTVYWYQQGPGQDPQFLISFYEKMQSDKGSIPDRFSAQQFSDYHSELNMSSLELGDSALYFCASSLGTGSWEQYFGPGTRLTVT.

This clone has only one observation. The CDR3 DNA reads TGTGCCAGTAGTATAGACCTGACAGGTATCAACACTGAAGCTTTCTTT. Its translation is CASSIDLTGINTEAFF. This chain links TRBV19 with TRBJ1-1, with D possibly being TRBD1 (6 bases). The CDR3 extends over 16 amino acids. Germline CDR1 LNHDA, CDR2 SQIVND (reference sequence). V lost 0 bases and J 2 bases, leaving 13 bases between the germline ends.

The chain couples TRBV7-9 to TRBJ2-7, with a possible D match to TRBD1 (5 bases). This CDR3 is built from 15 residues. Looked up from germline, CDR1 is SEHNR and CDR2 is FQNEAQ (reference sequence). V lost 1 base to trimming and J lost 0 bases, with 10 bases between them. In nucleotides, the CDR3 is TGTGCCAGCAGCTTAGTCCAGGGTACCTCCTACGAGCAGTACTTC. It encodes CASSLVQGTSYEQYF. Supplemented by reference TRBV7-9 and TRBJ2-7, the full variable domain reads DTGVSQNPRHKITKRGQNVTFRCDPISEHNRLYWYRQTLGQGPEFLTYFQNEAQLEKSRLLSDRFSAERPKGSFSTLEIQRTEQGDSAMYLCASSLVQGTSYEQYFGPGTRLTVT.

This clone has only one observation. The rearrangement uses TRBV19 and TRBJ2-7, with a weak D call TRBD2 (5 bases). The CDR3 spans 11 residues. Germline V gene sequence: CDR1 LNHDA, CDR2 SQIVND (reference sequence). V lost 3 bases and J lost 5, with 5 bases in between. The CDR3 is CASSMGDEQYF. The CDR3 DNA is TGTGCCAGTAGTATGGGAGACGAGCAGTACTTC.

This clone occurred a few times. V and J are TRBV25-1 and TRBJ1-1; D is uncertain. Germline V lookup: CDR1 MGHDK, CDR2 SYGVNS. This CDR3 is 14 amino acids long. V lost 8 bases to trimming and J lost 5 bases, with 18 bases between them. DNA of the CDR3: TGTGCCAGCTCTCTTATGGAGGGCGGAACTGAAGCTTTCTTT. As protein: CASSLMEGGTEAFF.